The clone carrying this T cell receptor beta chain was observed a handful of times. The antigen is not known. TCR beta CDR3 regions were amplified from RNA. In the first-round RT-PCR of the TCR CDR3, the HTBI primer set was used. Using its own MiXCR run on the multiplex PCR reads, TCRdb lists one record per CDR3 protein. The repertoire has about 620,000 distinct CDR3 sequences, roughly 15% of them found once; the top ten carry 3.8%. Thyroid ultrasound and orbital computed tomography, with clinical symptoms and serum thyroxine and TRAb, informed diagnoses. This sample was taken from a study of T cells in Graves' hyperthyroidism and ophthalmopathy. CDR1 and CDR2 (germline): MNHEY, SVGAGI. V was trimmed by 0 bases and J by 6 bases, leaving 9 bases between them. The CDR3 length is 14 residues. Overall study findings and caveats: Peripheral blood also featured most of the thyroid clonotypes expanded above 0.001.

V gene TRBV6-5 combines with J gene TRBJ1-5; no definite D call. The receptor was isolated from a woman under 40 with Graves' hyperthyroidism. The specimen sequenced was blood. The CDR3 sequence: CASSYSGKAQPQHF. CDR3 sequence (DNA): TGTGCCAGCAGTTACTCTGGCAAGGCTCAGCCCCAGCATTTT.